These T cell receptor beta chains were read from a single sample in a study of control samples from healthy donors and cancer patients. Measured with immunoSEQ multiplex PCR; TCRdb has only the in-frame clones, and not every one. The sample includes some 79,000 clones, roughly 87% of them seen just once. Sample: blood. The receptor set was obtained from a woman aged 45-59 years in good health. The CDR3 runs from the conserved cysteine through the conserved F or W. Fields, in order: CDR3 DNA, CDR3 protein, V gene, clone size, D gene, J gene. D genes are given only for firm matches. Size tells how often a clone was seen (once, few, many) or the class of an expanded clone, and some rows leave it out.

cdr3_nt: TGTGCCAGTAACGACAGATACCTCCAAGAGACCCAGTACTTC; cdr3_aa: CASNDRYLQETQYF; v_call: TRBV19; clone_size: few; d_call: -; j_call: TRBJ2-5
cdr3_nt: TGTGCCAGCAGCCCGACTTACAATGAGCAGTTCTTC; cdr3_aa: CASSPTYNEQFF; v_call: TRBV6-5; clone_size: -; d_call: -; j_call: TRBJ2-1
cdr3_nt: TGCAGCGTTGTATTGGTGGACAGGGGCTACGAGCAGTACTTC; cdr3_aa: CSVVLVDRGYEQYF; v_call: TRBV29-1; clone_size: -; d_call: TRBD1; j_call: TRBJ2-7
cdr3_nt: TGCGCCAGCTGCGTGACTACTGGGGCCAACGTCCTGACTTTC; cdr3_aa: CASCVTTGANVLTF; v_call: TRBV10-2; clone_size: few; d_call: -; j_call: TRBJ2-6
cdr3_nt: TGCGCCAGCATAACCCTGACAGGGGGTAATTCACCCCTCCACTTT; cdr3_aa: CASITLTGGNSPLHF; v_call: TRBV23-1; clone_size: few; d_call: TRBD1; j_call: TRBJ1-6
cdr3_nt: TGTGCCAGCAGCACCTTGGGGGGGGCCTACAATGAGCAGTTCTTC; cdr3_aa: CASSTLGGAYNEQFF; v_call: TRBV9; clone_size: once; d_call: TRBD2; j_call: TRBJ2-1
cdr3_nt: TGTGCCAGCAGCCAAGAAAGTTGGGAAGTGAGCAATCAGCCCCAGCATTTT; cdr3_aa: CASSQESWEVSNQPQHF; v_call: TRBV14; clone_size: -; d_call: -; j_call: TRBJ1-5
cdr3_nt: TGTGCCAGCAGTTACAAGACTGAAGCTTTCTTT; cdr3_aa: CASSYKTEAFF; v_call: TRBV6-5; clone_size: -; d_call: -; j_call: TRBJ1-1
cdr3_nt: TGTGCCAGCAGTTACCCGGGACTAGCCCAAGTGGGGACCCAGTACTTC; cdr3_aa: CASSYPGLAQVGTQYF; v_call: TRBV6-2/TRBV6-3; clone_size: -; d_call: TRBD2; j_call: TRBJ2-5
cdr3_nt: TGTGCCAGCAGCGTAGGGCCCCATCAGCCCCAGCATTTT; cdr3_aa: CASSVGPHQPQHF; v_call: TRBV9; clone_size: -; d_call: -; j_call: TRBJ1-5
cdr3_nt: TGTGCCAGCAGTTTATCGGGCAGGGGGACAGATACGCAGTATTTT; cdr3_aa: CASSLSGRGTDTQYF; v_call: TRBV28; clone_size: -; d_call: TRBD1; j_call: TRBJ2-3
cdr3_nt: TGTGCCAGCAGCTTAGAGGGGGGATCTAATTCACCCCTCCACTTT; cdr3_aa: CASSLEGGSNSPLHF; v_call: TRBV7-6; clone_size: -; d_call: -; j_call: TRBJ1-6
cdr3_nt: TGTGCCAGCTTTCGGGCTAGATTCGACGAGCAGTACTTC; cdr3_aa: CASFRARFDEQYF; v_call: TRBV6-5; clone_size: -; d_call: -; j_call: TRBJ2-7
cdr3_nt: TGTGCCAGCAGCGGCCGGACAGGGGGGCAAGAGACCCAGTACTTC; cdr3_aa: CASSGRTGGQETQYF; v_call: TRBV13; clone_size: -; d_call: TRBD1; j_call: TRBJ2-5
cdr3_nt: TGTGCCAGTAGTACGGACAGGGGTTCCCAAGAGACCCAGTACTTC; cdr3_aa: CASSTDRGSQETQYF; v_call: TRBV19; clone_size: -; d_call: TRBD1; j_call: TRBJ2-5
cdr3_nt: TGTGCCAGCAGCTTGGGAGTACAAAAACGGTATGGCTACACCTTC; cdr3_aa: CASSLGVQKRYGYTF; v_call: TRBV5-5; clone_size: -; d_call: -; j_call: TRBJ1-2
cdr3_nt: TGTGCCAGTAGCCCCACCGGGGCCCCAGGCAATCAGCCCCAGCATTTT; cdr3_aa: CASSPTGAPGNQPQHF; v_call: TRBV19; clone_size: -; d_call: -; j_call: TRBJ1-5
cdr3_nt: TGTGCCAGCAGCCACGACAGGAACACCGGGGAGCTGTTTTTT; cdr3_aa: CASSHDRNTGELFF; v_call: TRBV11-2; clone_size: -; d_call: -; j_call: TRBJ2-2
cdr3_nt: TGTGCCAGCAGTCGGACAGGGTCCGGAAACACCATATATTTT; cdr3_aa: CASSRTGSGNTIYF; v_call: TRBV6-5; clone_size: -; d_call: TRBD1; j_call: TRBJ1-3
cdr3_nt: TGTGCCAGCAGTCTAGACGGCGGAAACATTCAGTACTTC; cdr3_aa: CASSLDGGNIQYF; v_call: TRBV2; clone_size: few; d_call: -; j_call: TRBJ2-4
cdr3_nt: TGTGCCAGCAGCTTAGCCGCCACGTTTAATGAAAAACTGTTTTTT; cdr3_aa: CASSLAATFNEKLFF; v_call: TRBV7-9; clone_size: -; d_call: -; j_call: TRBJ1-4
cdr3_nt: TGTGCCAGCAGATCCCCGGGGCCACACTACGAGCAGTACTTC; cdr3_aa: CASRSPGPHYEQYF; v_call: TRBV28; clone_size: once; d_call: -; j_call: TRBJ2-7
cdr3_nt: TGTGCCAGCAGCTTTGGCCGGACTAGAACCTACGAGCAGTACTTC; cdr3_aa: CASSFGRTRTYEQYF; v_call: TRBV11-3; clone_size: -; d_call: TRBD2; j_call: TRBJ2-7
cdr3_nt: TGTGCCAGCAGCTTAGATCTGATGGGAGGGTGGGACAATGAGCAGTTCTTC; cdr3_aa: CASSLDLMGGWDNEQFF; v_call: TRBV11-2; clone_size: -; d_call: TRBD2; j_call: TRBJ2-1
cdr3_nt: TGTGCCAGCAGTGGGGACAGGGGGCTCTATGGCTACACCTTC; cdr3_aa: CASSGDRGLYGYTF; v_call: TRBV27; clone_size: -; d_call: TRBD1; j_call: TRBJ1-2
cdr3_nt: TGTGCCACCAGTCCTGGGGTAGCCAACGTCCTGACTTTC; cdr3_aa: CATSPGVANVLTF; v_call: TRBV19; clone_size: -; d_call: -; j_call: TRBJ2-6
cdr3_nt: TGTGCCAGCAGCCAACTCCGGCCCCGCTTCGGATCACCCCTCCACTTT; cdr3_aa: CASSQLRPRFGSPLHF; v_call: TRBV14; clone_size: few; d_call: -; j_call: TRBJ1-6
cdr3_nt: TGTGCCGGCAGCTCAAGGGGGGACACTGAAGCTTTCTTT; cdr3_aa: CAGSSRGDTEAFF; v_call: TRBV7-3; clone_size: -; d_call: -; j_call: TRBJ1-1
cdr3_nt: TGTGCCAGCATCCGGGACAGGGGGCCATTGGAGCAGTTCTTC; cdr3_aa: CASIRDRGPLEQFF; v_call: TRBV2; clone_size: -; d_call: TRBD1; j_call: TRBJ2-1
cdr3_nt: TGCAGCGTACGACTAGCGGGTACCTACAATGAGCAGTTCTTC; cdr3_aa: CSVRLAGTYNEQFF; v_call: TRBV29-1; clone_size: once; d_call: TRBD2; j_call: TRBJ2-1
cdr3_nt: TGCGCCAGCAGGCGGGAACCAAGCAATCAGCCCCAGCATTTT; cdr3_aa: CASRREPSNQPQHF; v_call: TRBV5-1; clone_size: -; d_call: -; j_call: TRBJ1-5
cdr3_nt: TGTGCCAGCAGCATAATCGACAGGGGAAGGTATAGCAATCAGCCCCAGCATTTT; cdr3_aa: CASSIIDRGRYSNQPQHF; v_call: TRBV9; clone_size: -; d_call: TRBD1; j_call: TRBJ1-5
cdr3_nt: TGTGCCAGCAGCCAAGATTGGGGACTAGCGGGAGGACCACAAGAGACCCAGTACTTC; cdr3_aa: CASSQDWGLAGGPQETQYF; v_call: TRBV3-1/TRBV3-2; clone_size: -; d_call: TRBD2; j_call: TRBJ2-5
cdr3_nt: TGTGCCATCAGTGAGTCGGCAGGTGGGAACTATGGCTACACCTTC; cdr3_aa: CAISESAGGNYGYTF; v_call: TRBV10-3; clone_size: -; d_call: -; j_call: TRBJ1-2
cdr3_nt: TGCGCCAGCAGCCAAGCTGGGACAGGGAAGCTCCACGAGCAGTACTTC; cdr3_aa: CASSQAGTGKLHEQYF; v_call: TRBV4-1; clone_size: -; d_call: TRBD1; j_call: TRBJ2-7
cdr3_nt: TGTGCCAGCAGCTTAGAAGGGGTGACTAGCGGGAGGGCATACGAGCAGTACTTC; cdr3_aa: CASSLEGVTSGRAYEQYF; v_call: TRBV11-2; clone_size: -; d_call: TRBD2; j_call: TRBJ2-7
cdr3_nt: TGTGCCAGCAGCCTCGATTGGGGCACTGAAGCTTTCTTT; cdr3_aa: CASSLDWGTEAFF; v_call: TRBV5-6; clone_size: -; d_call: -; j_call: TRBJ1-1
cdr3_nt: TGTGCCAGCAGCACCAGCGGGAGTTACACCGGGGAGCTGTTTTTT; cdr3_aa: CASSTSGSYTGELFF; v_call: TRBV9; clone_size: -; d_call: TRBD2; j_call: TRBJ2-2
cdr3_nt: TGTGCCTGGGGCGTCGGGGTGGAGACCCAGTACTTC; cdr3_aa: CAWGVGVETQYF; v_call: TRBV30; clone_size: -; d_call: -; j_call: TRBJ2-5
cdr3_nt: TGTGCCAGGCCCCCCCGGGCGGGAGTTAGTGATGAGCAGTTCTTC; cdr3_aa: CARPPRAGVSDEQFF; v_call: TRBV21-1; clone_size: -; d_call: -; j_call: TRBJ2-1
cdr3_nt: TGTGCCATCCGACAGGGACTAGCGGGAGGAGGCTCCTACGAGCAGTACTTC; cdr3_aa: CAIRQGLAGGGSYEQYF; v_call: TRBV10-3; clone_size: -; d_call: TRBD2; j_call: TRBJ2-7
cdr3_nt: TGTGCCAGCAGCGCCGATGGTCAGCCCCAGCATTTT; cdr3_aa: CASSADGQPQHF; v_call: TRBV2; clone_size: -; d_call: -; j_call: TRBJ1-5
cdr3_nt: TGTGCCAGCAGCCCGGACATCCGGGCTAATGAAAAACTGTTTTTT; cdr3_aa: CASSPDIRANEKLFF; v_call: TRBV9; clone_size: -; d_call: -; j_call: TRBJ1-4
cdr3_nt: TGTGCCAGCAGACGGACGGACAGAGCGAACACCGGGGAGCTGTTTTTT; cdr3_aa: CASRRTDRANTGELFF; v_call: TRBV5-6; clone_size: -; d_call: -; j_call: TRBJ2-2
cdr3_nt: TGTGCCAGCAGCGCACGGTCCAGCGGGTCAATCGGGGAGCTGTTTTTT; cdr3_aa: CASSARSSGSIGELFF; v_call: TRBV7-9; clone_size: -; d_call: -; j_call: TRBJ2-2
cdr3_nt: TGTGCCAGCAGCGCTCTTGGACCGGGACAGAACACTGAAGCTTTCTTT; cdr3_aa: CASSALGPGQNTEAFF; v_call: TRBV9; clone_size: -; d_call: -; j_call: TRBJ1-1
cdr3_nt: TGTGCCAGCCAAGGAAGAGGCAGCCAAGAGACCCAGTACTTC; cdr3_aa: CASQGRGSQETQYF; v_call: TRBV19; clone_size: -; d_call: -; j_call: TRBJ2-5
cdr3_nt: TGTGCCAGCAGTGCTGGGGACAGGGGATTATCCGGGGAGCTGTTTTTT; cdr3_aa: CASSAGDRGLSGELFF; v_call: TRBV6-1; clone_size: -; d_call: TRBD1; j_call: TRBJ2-2
cdr3_nt: TGTGCCAGCAGCCCGAGTGGGAGCTACGAGCAGTACTTC; cdr3_aa: CASSPSGSYEQYF; v_call: TRBV3-1/TRBV3-2; clone_size: -; d_call: -; j_call: TRBJ2-7
cdr3_nt: TGTGCCAGCAGCCTCACTCCCCGTTCTACTAGCGGGAGGACCGGGGAGCTGTTTTTT; cdr3_aa: CASSLTPRSTSGRTGELFF; v_call: TRBV5-8; clone_size: -; d_call: TRBD2; j_call: TRBJ2-2
cdr3_nt: TGCGCCAGTCGACTAGCGGGAGGCAACACCGGGGAGCTGTTTTTT; cdr3_aa: CASRLAGGNTGELFF; v_call: TRBV5-1; clone_size: -; d_call: TRBD2; j_call: TRBJ2-2
cdr3_nt: TGTGCCAGCAGCCAGACAGGGGTGACAGATACGCAGTATTTT; cdr3_aa: CASSQTGVTDTQYF; v_call: TRBV7-3; clone_size: -; d_call: TRBD1; j_call: TRBJ2-3
cdr3_nt: TGTGCCAGCAGTTTGTCCCACAGGGGCACTGAAGCTTTCTTT; cdr3_aa: CASSLSHRGTEAFF; v_call: TRBV27; clone_size: -; d_call: TRBD1; j_call: TRBJ1-1
cdr3_nt: TGTGCCACCTGGACTAGCGGGAGGGGTGAGCAGTTCTTC; cdr3_aa: CATWTSGRGEQFF; v_call: TRBV2; clone_size: -; d_call: TRBD2; j_call: TRBJ2-1
cdr3_nt: TGCGCCAGCAGCTATGGCTCTCGTTCGGGCGGGGAGCTGTTTTTT; cdr3_aa: CASSYGSRSGGELFF; v_call: TRBV5-1; clone_size: once; d_call: -; j_call: TRBJ2-2
cdr3_nt: TGTGCCAGCAGAGACCGACAGGGAAAGTCGCAGTATTTT; cdr3_aa: CASRDRQGKSQYF; v_call: TRBV6-6; clone_size: -; d_call: TRBD1; j_call: TRBJ2-3
cdr3_nt: TGCGCCAGCAGCCAAGGGCAAATTACAGGGTTTGGTGACACTGAAGCTTTCTTT; cdr3_aa: CASSQGQITGFGDTEAFF; v_call: TRBV4-1; clone_size: -; d_call: -; j_call: TRBJ1-1
cdr3_nt: TGTGCCAGCTCACCGGCGCAGGAAAACTATGGCTACACCTTC; cdr3_aa: CASSPAQENYGYTF; v_call: TRBV18; clone_size: once; d_call: -; j_call: TRBJ1-2
cdr3_nt: TGTGCCAGCAGCTTAGGCCGGGGGGGGAGAGAGACCCAGTACTTC; cdr3_aa: CASSLGRGGRETQYF; v_call: TRBV13; clone_size: -; d_call: TRBD2; j_call: TRBJ2-5